The following is a TCR beta chain sequence with its context. The target antigen is unknown. These data are taken from a study of cytomegalovirus exposure and HLA in healthy donors. General study results and limits: Researchers left out some V segments, among them TRBV6-2 and TRBV6-3, as indistinguishable.

The CDR3 sequence is 16 residues long. Germline V lookup: CDR1 SGHTA, CDR2 FQGNSA. J gave up 1 base and V 5 bases, and 5 bases lay outside the gene matches. Primers for the PCR totalled 60 Vbeta and 13 Jbeta. Sequencing used immunoSEQ multiplex PCR; TCRdb keeps in-frame clones, though not all of them. Among some 120,000 clones listed, around four fifths were seen once. The chain employs TRBV7-2 and TRBJ1-4, with 9 bases lining up with TRBD1. The source of this sequence is a woman aged 40-49 years in good health and CMV-seropositive. The sequencing sample was made of PBMCs. In DNA form, the CDR3 reads TGTGCCAGCAGCATTCAGGGACAGGGAACTAATGAAAAACTGTTTTTT. This codes for CASSIQGQGTNEKLFF.